The 29 T cell receptor beta chains reported below all come from one sample, sequenced in a study of cytotoxic CD8 clonotypes in ibrutinib-treated CLL. Profiled with immunoSEQ multiplex PCR; TCRdb holds only in-frame clones, not every one. Found here are over 120,000 clones, 75% to 80% of them singletons; the top ten hold about 5%. The input for sequencing was PBMCs, taken after 24 months of ibrutinib treatment. The origin of the receptors is a human donor with chronic lymphocytic leukemia.

Here the CDR3 DNA reads TGTGCCAGCAGCTCCCCAGAGACGGGACAGGTTGAAGCTTTCTTT. It is translated as CASSSPETGQVEAFF. This rearrangement joins TRBV6-6 to TRBJ1-1; 8 bases align to TRBD1. CDR3 length: 15 residues. V shed 6 bases and J 7 bases; nucleotides not matched to a gene: 13. The germline gives CDR1 MNHNY, CDR2 SVGAGI (reference sequence).

The J gene is TRBJ2-7, the V gene TRBV6-5; 12 nucleotides align to TRBD1. J lost 5 bases, V lost 5 bases, and 4 bases had no gene match. The CDR3 is made up of 14 amino acids. Per the germline V gene, CDR1 is MNHEY and CDR2 is SVGAGI. CDR3 protein: CASSRGTGGDEQYF. The CDR3 DNA reads TGTGCCAGCAGTCGCGGGACAGGGGGCGACGAGCAGTACTTC.

The chain combines TRBV15 with TRBJ2-7; D gene ambiguous. V was pared by 0 bases and J by 3 bases, with 9 bases between. Germline V lookup: CDR1 LNHNV, CDR2 YYDKDF (reference sequence). CDR3 size: 14 residues. DNA for the CDR3: TGTGCCACCAGCAGAGATCTGCCGGGCTACGAGCAGTACTTC. Encoded protein: CATSRDLPGYEQYF.

The chain has TRBV9 and TRBJ2-3; possible D gene TRBD2, 5 bases. Trimming left V 3 bases short and J 0 bases short, with 17 bases between. The germline V gene encodes CDR1 SGDLS and CDR2 YYNGEE. This CDR3 has 17 amino acids. The CDR3 sequence is CASSAFLGISSTDTQYF. The CDR3 region has the DNA TGTGCCAGCAGCGCTTTCCTCGGGATTTCTAGCACAGATACGCAGTATTTT.

This chain joins TRBV7-2 and TRBJ2-4, with a possible D match to TRBD2 (5 bases). V was clipped by 5 bases and J by 6 bases, with 8 bases between them. The germline CDR1 and CDR2 sequences are SGHTA and FQGNSA. CDR3 length equals 12 residues. DNA of the CDR3: TGTGCCAGCAGCCCCCGGGGAAACATTCAGTACTTC. This translates into CASSPRGNIQYF.

This clone has just a few counts. The chain combines TRBV27 with TRBJ1-1, with 8 positions matching TRBD1. Germline V gives CDR1 MNHEY, CDR2 SMNVEV (reference sequence). This CDR3 has 16 amino acids. V shed 5 bases and J 4 bases; nucleotides not matched to a gene: 12. In DNA form, the CDR3 reads TGTGCCAGCAGTCCCCACAACGACAGGGGAGGCACTGAAGCTTTCTTT. It is translated as CASSPHNDRGGTEAFF.

The chain combines TRBV6-4 with TRBJ2-7; possibly TRBD2 for D (5 bases). The germline V and J ends were trimmed by 3 bases and 2 bases, with 14 bases remaining between them. The length of the CDR3 is 15 residues. CDR1 is MRHNA, CDR2 SNTAGT, per germline. This CDR3 reads CASSEAAGSPYEQYF. For the CDR3, the DNA is TGTGCCAGCAGTGAAGCGGCGGGTAGCCCCTACGAGCAGTACTTC.

This sequence joins TRBV7-8 and TRBJ2-7, with D possibly being TRBD2 (6 bases). This CDR3 comprises 17 residues. Germline V gene lookup returns CDR1 SGHVS and CDR2 FQNEAQ. Between the trimmed V and J ends, which lost 0 bases and 0 bases, there was a span of 15 bases. CDR3 amino acids: CASSLAAGPVGSYEQYF. In DNA, the CDR3 is TGTGCCAGCAGCTTAGCTGCGGGGCCAGTGGGCTCCTACGAGCAGTACTTC.

The rearrangement uses TRBV18 and TRBJ1-5, with a possible D match to TRBD1 (6 bases). The V gene's germline CDR1 is KGHSH and CDR2 LQKENI. Trimming took 4 bases from V and 5 from J, leaving 9 bases between them. CDR3 length: 13 residues. The CDR3 sequence is CASSRDIDQPQHF. The DNA of the CDR3 is TGTGCCAGCTCACGGGACATTGATCAGCCCCAGCATTTT.

In DNA, the CDR3 is TGTGCCAGCAGCGTAGGGACAGGGGACCTCTACGAGCAGTACTTC. Protein: CASSVGTGDLYEQYF. V and J are TRBV9 and TRBJ2-7; 9 nucleotides match TRBD1. This CDR3 contains 15 residues. Germline loops: CDR1 SGDLS, CDR2 YYNGEE. The V segment lost 0 bases and the J segment 3 bases; nucleotides outside the gene matches: 4.

The rearrangement joins TRBV30 to TRBJ1-5; tentatively, D is TRBD1 (6 bases). Deletions cut 2 bases from V and 9 bases from J, with 14 bases between. Per the germline V gene, CDR1 is GTSNPN and CDR2 is SVGIG (reference sequence). There are 13 residues in the CDR3. This CDR3 is CAWSSGAPGPQHF. The CDR3 DNA reads TGTGCCTGGAGTTCGGGGGCCCCAGGGCCCCAGCATTTT.

This clone came up a few times. V usage is TRBV19 and J usage is TRBJ2-7; 7 bases map to TRBD2. The V gene's germline CDR1 is LNHDA and CDR2 SQIVND (reference sequence). The trim removed 3 bases at V and 4 bases at J, leaving 6 bases unmatched. This CDR3 spans 14 amino acids. The CDR3 loop is CASSIGEGPYEQYF. CDR3 sequence (DNA): TGTGCCAGTAGTATCGGGGAGGGGCCGTACGAGCAGTACTTC.

The chain joins TRBV28 to TRBJ2-7; 9 bases are shared with TRBD1. The CDR3 extends over 14 amino acids. V shed 2 bases, J shed 7 bases, and the junction held 6 bases outside the gene matches. Germline lookup yields CDR1 MDHEN and CDR2 SYDVKM. The DNA for the CDR3 is TGTGCCAGCAGTTTAACCCCGGGACAGGGAGAGCAGTACTTC. This translates into CASSLTPGQGEQYF.

The chain combines TRBV28 with TRBJ1-3, with no clear D. V dropped 2 bases and J dropped 0 bases, with 8 bases sitting between them. Germline V gives CDR1 MDHEN, CDR2 SYDVKM. The CDR3 extends over 15 amino acids. The CDR3 DNA reads TGTGCCAGCAGTTTACCGGACCTCTCTGGAAACACCATATATTTT. Amino acid sequence: CASSLPDLSGNTIYF.

The rearrangement joins TRBV9 to TRBJ2-5; TRBD2 agrees at 14 bases. The CDR3 spans 17 residues. Germline-derived CDR1 and CDR2 are SGDLS and YYNGEE. V trimming: 4 bases; J trimming: 4 bases; junction bases outside the gene matches: 9. The CDR3 nucleotides read TGTGCCAGCAGCTCCCGGGCGGGGACTAGCGGGGGAGAGACCCAGTACTTC. It specifies CASSSRAGTSGGETQYF. The entire variable domain, with the rest obtained from reference TRBV9 and TRBJ2-5, is as follows: DSGVTQTPKHLITATGQRVTLRCSPRSGDLSVYWYQQSLDQGLQFLIQYYNGEERAKGNILERFSAQQFPDLHSELNLSSLELGDSALYFCASSSRAGTSGGETQYFGPGTRLLVL.

The chain links TRBV6-6 to TRBJ1-2, with 7 bases matching TRBD1. Germline CDR1 MNHNY, CDR2 SVGAGI (reference sequence). Losses at the gene ends were 8 bases for V and 5 bases for J; bases not matched to a gene: 11. The CDR3 covers 14 residues. The chain's CDR3 is CASWEQGSGYGYTF. The CDR3 DNA reads as TGTGCCAGCTGGGAACAGGGGTCTGGGTATGGCTACACCTTC.

The gene calls are TRBV7-9 and TRBJ2-7; D may be TRBD1 or TRBD2 (5 bases each). Germline CDR1 SEHNR, CDR2 FQNEAQ (reference sequence). The length of the CDR3 is 15 residues. The germline V and J ends were trimmed by 1 base and 0 bases, with 10 bases remaining between them. This chain's CDR3 is CASSLGAGSSYEQYF. For the CDR3, the DNA is TGTGCCAGCAGCTTAGGGGCAGGGAGCTCCTACGAGCAGTACTTC.

The rearrangement uses TRBV7-3 and TRBJ2-5, with D perhaps assigned TRBD1 or TRBD2 (5 bases each). From germline, CDR1 is SGHTA and CDR2 FQGTGA. The CDR3 loop spans 15 amino acids. The germline V and J ends were trimmed by 4 bases and 2 bases, with 14 bases remaining between them. This chain's CDR3 is CASSSQPGPQETQYF. CDR3 DNA sequence: TGTGCCAGCAGCTCCCAACCGGGACCACAAGAGACCCAGTACTTC.

The genes are TRBV18 and TRBJ2-7; either TRBD1 or TRBD2 may fit D (6 bases each). Deletions cut 1 base from V and 2 bases from J, with 12 bases between. CDR1 KGHSH and CDR2 LQKENI come from the germline V gene. The CDR3 is 15 amino acids. CDR3 in amino acids: CASSPRGAETYEQYF. CDR3 nucleotide sequence: TGTGCCAGCTCACCACGGGGGGCAGAAACCTACGAGCAGTACTTC.

The V and J genes are TRBV11-2 and TRBJ2-3; the match to TRBD2 covers 8 bases. V lost 1 base and J lost 6; bases outside the gene matches: 6. Germline assignment: CDR1 SGHAT and CDR2 FQNNGV. CDR3 length: 15 residues. CDR3 DNA: TGTGCCAGCAGCTTAGGTGGCGGGAGGTCGGATACGCAGTATTTT. Protein product: CASSLGGGRSDTQYF. Based on the CDR3 plus reference TRBV11-2 and TRBJ2-3, the full variable domain is EAGVAQSPRYKIIEKRQSVAFWCNPISGHATLYWYQQILGQGPKLLIQFQNNGVVDDSQLPKDRFSAERLKGVDSTLKIQPAKLEDSAVYLCASSLGGGRSDTQYFGPGTRLTVL.

This clone was observed a few times. The chain combines TRBV14 with TRBJ2-4; 10 bases line up with TRBD1. J was trimmed by 3 bases and V by 3 bases; bases with no gene match: 2. This CDR3 contains 15 residues. Germline CDR1 reads SGHDN; CDR2 reads FVKESK. As DNA, the CDR3 is TGTGCCAGCAGCCAGGGACAGGGGCGCAAAAACATTCAGTACTTC. Amino acids: CASSQGQGRKNIQYF.

The chain recombines TRBV28 with TRBJ1-4, with 7 positions matching TRBD1. Germline values: CDR1 MDHEN, CDR2 SYDVKM. Trimming cost V 3 bases and J 5 bases; bases outside gene matches: 6. CDR3 length: 15 amino acids. The CDR3 DNA is TGTGCCAGCAGTTTGGTTACAGGGGCCAATGAAAAACTGTTTTTT. Encoded protein: CASSLVTGANEKLFF.

V gene TRBV6-6 combines with J gene TRBJ2-3; D possibly matches TRBD1 or TRBD2 (5 bases each). V was clipped by 2 bases and J by 6 bases, with 6 bases between them. CDR1 is MNHNY and CDR2 is SVGAGI in the germline V gene (reference sequence). The CDR3 runs 12 residues. CDR3 amino acids: CASSYEGDTQYF. The CDR3 DNA is TGTGCCAGCAGTTACGAGGGGGATACGCAGTATTTT.

This clone was observed a handful of times. The V gene is TRBV6-6, the J gene TRBJ1-2; TRBD1 aligns across 8 bases. The CDR3 is 15 amino acids. The J segment lost 2 bases and the V segment lost 7 bases, leaving 9 bases of the junction unmatched. The germline V gene encodes CDR1 MNHNY and CDR2 SVGAGI (reference sequence). The CDR3 protein is CASTRDRGSNYGYTF. The CDR3 DNA sequence: TGTGCCAGCACCCGCGACAGGGGTTCAAACTATGGCTACACCTTC.

CDR3 protein: CASSVGQGPQETQYF. DNA of the CDR3: TGTGCCAGCAGCGTGGGGCAGGGGCCCCAAGAGACCCAGTACTTC. The rearrangement joins TRBV9 to TRBJ2-5, with a possible D match to TRBD1 (6 bases). Per germline, CDR1 SGDLS and CDR2 YYNGEE. V was trimmed by 2 bases and J by 1 base, leaving 12 bases between them. The CDR3 is 15 residues long.

CDR3 bases: TGTGCCAGCAGCTTAGGACGGGGGGCGAACACTGAAGCTTTCTTT. This gives the protein CASSLGRGANTEAFF. The chain links TRBV7-9 to TRBJ1-1, with D maybe TRBD1 (6 bases). V lost 1 base, J lost 1 base, and 10 bases lay in between. The CDR3 extends over 15 amino acids. CDR1 and CDR2 from the germline V gene are SEHNR and FQNEAQ (reference sequence).

This clone is labeled as medium-sized. The chain couples TRBV4-2 to TRBJ2-7; 13 positions agree with TRBD2. CDR3 length equals 17 residues. J lost 3 bases, V lost 0 bases, and 5 bases had no gene match. Germline CDR1 LGHNA, CDR2 YNFKEQ. The CDR3 DNA follows: TGTGCCAGCAGCCAAGAACTAGCGGGGGGGCAAATCTACGAGCAGTACTTC. Amino acid sequence: CASSQELAGGQIYEQYF.

The table lists this clone with a few counts. J is TRBJ2-5 and V is TRBV10-3; 9 bases are shared with TRBD2. Trimming cost V 4 bases and J 5 bases; bases outside gene matches: 8. Germline assignment: CDR1 ENHRY and CDR2 SYGVKD. This CDR3 is 15 amino acids long. The CDR3 sequence is CAISAASGTRETQYF. DNA for the CDR3: TGTGCCATCAGTGCGGCTAGCGGGACACGGGAGACCCAGTACTTC.

The rearrangement links TRBV28 to TRBJ2-2; 10 nucleotides align to TRBD1. Per germline, CDR1 MDHEN and CDR2 SYDVKM. Trimming cost V 4 bases and J 7 bases; bases outside gene matches: 6. CDR3 length equals 15 residues. The CDR3 here is CASSSGTGVVGELFF. In nucleotides, the CDR3 is TGTGCCAGCAGTTCCGGGACAGGGGTGGTCGGGGAGCTGTTTTTT.